This T cell receptor beta chain was identified in a study of identical twins (dated by TCRdb to the mid-2010s). About the investigation overall: To test whether fetal clonotypes persist, the study used deep sequencing on TCR alpha and beta repertoires from monozygotic twins, unrelated adults of various ages, and cord blood. To rule out contamination, replicate twin experiments were performed at different times with different library preparation protocols. General conclusions and limits of the study: Compared with coincidental sharing between unrelated individuals, an excess of low generation-probability sequences was observed among out-of-frame TCR alpha sequences shared between twins. The excess sharing between twins in beta out-of-frame sequences was weaker because fewer shared sequences reduced the signal-to-noise ratio. Recombination models systematically underestimated out-of-frame TCR alpha sharing in monozygotic twins but agreed with sharing between unrelated individuals. Abundant cord blood beta clonotypes carried fewer insertions; young adult naive repertoires showed a weaker similar trend, while memory repertoires showed none. Invariant T cells such as MAIT and iNKT could partly confound zero-insertion analyses, though diverse VJ usage argued against this for most clonotypes. Because the same donors could not be followed over many years, the conclusions depended on cross-sectional statistical analysis.

Points on this clonotype: Its binding antigen is unknown. Base-call qualities are not available, and no considerably larger clone is one nucleotide away.

The library came from 5' RACE. TCRdb shows the sequencer as Illumina HiSeq 2000. Template switching introduced a universal primer binding site; the final cDNA contained a unique molecular identifier, enabling accurate counting of TCR cDNA molecules. Specific primers in the conserved constant-segment region were used to synthesize first-strand cDNA for TCR alpha and beta chains. To control for contamination, every cDNA library was double barcoded, receiving both a SMART-Mk sample barcode and Illumina barcodes. TruSeq adapter sequences along with Illumina sample barcodes were introduced in two successive PCR steps. The Illumina HiSeq platform was used with custom primers to sequence TCR alpha and beta cDNA libraries. The authors processed their data as follows. MiGEC was used to process raw reads and extract unique molecular identifiers, and MiXCR was used to find CDR3 positions. Recombination models were inferred per individual with the repgenHMM and IGoR tools using an EM algorithm. The analysis of shared clonotypes was done with the tcR package in R, with sharing normalized by the product of cloneset sizes. To study raw recombination free of thymic and clonal selection effects, out-of-frame nonproductive sequences were analyzed. Clones were called with MiXCR by TCRdb after fastp trimmed the public reads at Q25, and only in-frame beta chains were retained. Rows are unified per CDR3 protein, each entry keeping the most common DNA and genes. The V and J calls were determined by TCRdb, not by the authors. The sample table records roughly 500,000 distinct CDR3 sequences; 20% to 25% of these occur just once. The ten top clones hold around 1% of the sample.

Every donor was a healthy Caucasian. Three pairs of female monozygotic twins, all aged roughly 18 to 30 years, made up the twin cohort. Positive isolation kits from Invitrogen were used to isolate CD4+ and CD8+ T cell populations. From cysteine to phenylalanine, the CDR3 is 11 amino acids long. CDR3 DNA only is kept here, 33 bases in frame from base 1. V trim: 4 bases; J trim: 15 bases; unmatched bases: 9. In the germline V gene, CDR1 corresponds to SQVTM and CDR2 to ANQGSEA. These same data were also listed under a study on T cells expressing NK-cell markers. Per that second paper: Eight or nine donors provided sorted CD3+CD56+NKG2C+, CD3+CD56+NKG2C- and CD3+CD56-NKG2C+ T-cell subsets, whose TCR beta-chain repertoires were profiled. Seven of the eight sequenced donors were HCMV-seropositive and one was HCMV-seronegative. In several experiments an anti-gammadeltaTCR antibody was added to restrict sorting to alphabetaTCR-expressing T cells. In over 5 donors, the dominant CD3+CD56+NKG2C+ clonotypes were among the top 10 CD8+ clonotypes and accounted for roughly 1.0-7.5% of CD8+ T cells. Those dominant clonotypes were again the most abundant among CD3+CD56-NKG2C+ cells in a handful of donors, at roughly 25-65%. Whether the expanded NKG2C-expressing T cell clones were specific for HCMV antigens remained unclear. The study sequenced eight donors, all healthy volunteers chosen at random: three men and five women. HCMV-specific IgG was detected in serum with a commercial ELISA kit to determine HCMV serostatus. MIGEC handled demultiplexing of the reads and grouping by UMI, while MiTCR was used to assemble and quantify clonotypes. Only TCR cDNA sequences supported by at least two reads were kept to exclude erroneous sequences. The tcR package was used for downstream repertoire analysis, with clonotypes matched between fractions based on CDR3 nucleotide sequence plus V segment. VDJmatch was used to annotate antigen specificity against VDJdb, with one amino acid substitution allowed in CDR3.

Sequencing was performed on CD4+ T cells sorted from blood. The sequence was collected from a woman between 18 and 29 years old in good health. Recombination connected TRBV29-1 to TRBJ2-4; TRBD2 aligns with 7 central bases. The encoded CDR3 is CSVGGQGGRYF. The DNA is TGCAGCGTTGGAGGGCAGGGAGGGCGGTACTTC.